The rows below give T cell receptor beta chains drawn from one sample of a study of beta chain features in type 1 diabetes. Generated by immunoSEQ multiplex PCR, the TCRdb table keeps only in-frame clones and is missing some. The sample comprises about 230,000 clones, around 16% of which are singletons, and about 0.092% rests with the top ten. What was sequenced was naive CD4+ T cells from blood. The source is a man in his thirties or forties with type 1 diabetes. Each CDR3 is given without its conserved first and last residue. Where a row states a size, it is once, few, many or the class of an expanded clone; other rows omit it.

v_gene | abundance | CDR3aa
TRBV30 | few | AWIGIGGRAAF
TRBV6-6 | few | ASSSTDRGYEQY
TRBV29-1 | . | SYRGSPGTGELF
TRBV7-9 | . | ASSQHAANTEAF
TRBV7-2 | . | ASSDWLRGEQF
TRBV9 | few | ASSVGSTDTQY
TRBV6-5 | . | ASSRTGVDYNEQF
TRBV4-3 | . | ASSQRATSFADTQY
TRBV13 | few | ASSDGTSGGYEQY
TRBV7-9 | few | ASSSSGSRDTQY
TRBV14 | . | ASRNRDSNYGYT
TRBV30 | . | AWSSGTDDTQY
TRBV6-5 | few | ASNQGKKRETQY
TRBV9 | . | ASNRKPNEQF
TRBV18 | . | ASSGQKEAF
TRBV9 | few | ASSHMTGRNEQF
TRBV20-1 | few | SASLLLTQY
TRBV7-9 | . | ASSLSYEQY
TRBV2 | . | ASRGQLNQPQH
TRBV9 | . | ASSVGTTDTEAF
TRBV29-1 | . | RVRLLLMNTEAF
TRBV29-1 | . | SVESRALGGSNYGYT
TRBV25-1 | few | ASSELGNSGANVLT
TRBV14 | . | ASSQTTGVGKLF
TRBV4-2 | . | ASSQGISGSSSDTQY
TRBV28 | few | AHRRSGANVLT
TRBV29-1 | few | SVEDRQGAPY
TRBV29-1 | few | SVEVIRGQTANYGYT
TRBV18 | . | ASSTYADTQY
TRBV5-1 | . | ASSLTGGRQETQY
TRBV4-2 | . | ASSQVGNQETQY
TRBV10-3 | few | AISKSQGGTDTQY
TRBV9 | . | ASSERSGTYEQY
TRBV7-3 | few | ASSLTRDNEQF
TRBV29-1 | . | SVVKDRGYT
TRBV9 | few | ASTGTSGHNEQF
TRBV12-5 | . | ASGSGQRYYEQY
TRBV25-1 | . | ASSDALWDIQY
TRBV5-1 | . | ASSQGQGIGDEQF
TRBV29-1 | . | SVGVNSGNTIY
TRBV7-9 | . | ASSVQGLGTEAF
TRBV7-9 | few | ASSLGTTGGSQPQH
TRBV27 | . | ASGPNEQY
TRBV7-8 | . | ASSSYDRDNYNEQF
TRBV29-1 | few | SGNRGSAREQY
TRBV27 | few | ASRARQGEQF
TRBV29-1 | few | SVPLSGSLADTQY
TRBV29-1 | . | SVAEAGVDQPQH
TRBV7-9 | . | ASSRDRGSETQY
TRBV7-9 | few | ASSPLTRSETQY
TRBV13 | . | ASSLEFRRSHQPQH
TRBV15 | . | ATSREGGSSYNEQF
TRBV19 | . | ASRPGDQPQH
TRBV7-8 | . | ASSLAPLSGKDGEQF
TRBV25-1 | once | ASSEATVPPAKNIQY